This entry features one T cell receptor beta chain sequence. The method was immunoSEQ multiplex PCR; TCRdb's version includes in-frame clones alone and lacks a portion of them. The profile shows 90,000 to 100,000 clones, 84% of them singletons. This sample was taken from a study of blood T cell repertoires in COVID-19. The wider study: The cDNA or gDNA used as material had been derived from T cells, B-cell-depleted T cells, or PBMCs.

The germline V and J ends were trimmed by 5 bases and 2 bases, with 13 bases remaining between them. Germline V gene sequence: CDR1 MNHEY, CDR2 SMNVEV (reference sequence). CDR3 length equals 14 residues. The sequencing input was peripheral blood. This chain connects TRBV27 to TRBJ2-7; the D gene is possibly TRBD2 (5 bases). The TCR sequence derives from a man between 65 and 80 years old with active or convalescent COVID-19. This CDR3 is CASSGGPPTYEQYF. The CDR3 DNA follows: TGTGCCAGCAGTGGAGGACCCCCCACCTACGAGCAGTACTTC.